The 17 T cell receptor beta chains below come from one sample, sequenced in a study of cytotoxic CD8 clonotypes in ibrutinib-treated CLL. Some clones are missing from TCRdb's copy, which holds only in-frame ones; the method was immunoSEQ multiplex PCR. Of 150,000 to 200,000 clones in the sample, about 88% were seen once. Sequencing was performed on PBMCs, taken at disease progression, from a patient treated with ibrutinib. Every receptor here comes from a human donor with chronic lymphocytic leukemia.

This clone has only one observation. For the CDR3, the DNA is TGCGCCAGCAGTCCTAGCGGGAGATTGAATGAGCAGTTCTTC. Encoded protein: CASSPSGRLNEQFF. V and J are TRBV10-1 and TRBJ2-1; 10 bases fit TRBD2. J gave up 7 bases and V 5 bases, and 5 bases lay outside the gene matches. Germline assignment: CDR1 WNHNN and CDR2 SYGVQD (reference sequence). The CDR3 consists of 14 residues.

V is TRBV18 and J is TRBJ2-2; TRBD1 is a possible D gene (6 bases). The CDR3 contains 16 residues. Germline CDR1 KGHSH, CDR2 LQKENI. Trimming removed 3 bases at V and 0 bases at J, with 11 bases between. CDR3 in amino acids: CASSPEGGANTGELFF. As DNA, the CDR3 is TGTGCCAGCTCACCGGAAGGGGGTGCGAACACCGGGGAGCTGTTTTTT. The complete variable domain, with remaining parts taken from reference TRBV18 and TRBJ2-2, reads NAGVMQNPRHLVRRRGQEARLRCSPMKGHSHVYWYRQLPEEGLKFMVYLQKENIIDESGMPKERFSAEFPKEGPSILRIQQVVRGDSAAYFCASSPEGGANTGELFFGEGSRLTVL.

V is TRBV5-1 and J is TRBJ2-5; D may be TRBD1 or TRBD2 (5 bases each). Trimming left V 4 bases short and J 1 base short, with 14 bases between. Germline-derived CDR1 and CDR2 are SGHRS and YFSETQ. This CDR3 is 15 amino acids long. CDR3 sequence (DNA): TGCGCCAGCAGCCCAATAACCGGGACCCAAGAGACCCAGTACTTC. The encoded protein is CASSPITGTQETQYF.

The chain has TRBV6-4 and TRBJ1-1; D possibly corresponds to TRBD1 (5 bases). The CDR3 has 13 amino acids. V was shortened by 4 bases and J by 4 bases, with 10 bases between the two germline ends. Germline V gene sequence: CDR1 MRHNA, CDR2 SNTAGT. The CDR3 loop is CASSAGYGTEAFF. Here the CDR3 DNA reads TGTGCCAGCAGTGCAGGGTATGGCACTGAAGCTTTCTTT.

The genes are TRBV5-1 and TRBJ1-1, with 9 positions matching TRBD1. This CDR3 has 16 amino acids. Losses at the gene ends were 4 bases for V and 5 bases for J; bases not matched to a gene: 12. Germline CDR1 reads SGHRS; CDR2 reads YFSETQ. CDR3 coding DNA: TGCGCCAGCAGCCAGCGGACAGGGGATCGGAGGACTGAAGCTTTCTTT. It yields the protein CASSQRTGDRRTEAFF.

The rearrangement links TRBV19 to TRBJ2-7; D call uncertain. V shed 3 bases and J shed 0 bases, with 12 bases lying between them. The CDR3 sequence is 15 residues long. Germline CDR1 and CDR2: LNHDA and SQIVND (reference sequence). The CDR3 loop reads CASSISRDSSYEQYF. In DNA, the CDR3 is TGTGCCAGTAGTATTTCTAGAGACTCCTCCTACGAGCAGTACTTC.

The V gene is TRBV7-2, the J gene TRBJ1-2, with a weak D call TRBD1 (6 bases). Germline CDR1 and CDR2: SGHTA and FQGNSA. The CDR3 is 11 amino acids. V lost 5 bases and J 7 bases, leaving 8 bases between the germline ends. The CDR3 bases are TGTGCCAGCAGCGCAGGGGTTGGCTACACCTTC. Amino acids: CASSAGVGYTF.

The CDR3 is CSVGQGVEKLFF. The CDR3 coding sequence is TGCAGCGTTGGACAGGGTGTTGAAAAACTGTTTTTT. V is TRBV29-1 and J is TRBJ1-4, with 7 bases lining up with TRBD1. Per the germline V gene, CDR1 is SQVTM and CDR2 is ANQGSEA. This CDR3 has 12 amino acids. The trim removed 4 bases at V and 7 bases at J, leaving 3 bases unmatched.

The chain couples TRBV6-5 to TRBJ2-1; D is possibly TRBD2 (6 bases). Germline-derived CDR1 and CDR2 are MNHEY and SVGAGI. The CDR3 sequence is 13 residues long. V dropped 11 bases and J dropped 3 bases, with 14 bases sitting between them. The CDR3 reads CAVIAEIYNEQFF. The CDR3 DNA sequence: TGTGCCGTCATAGCGGAGATCTACAATGAGCAGTTCTTC.

This chain uses TRBV28 with TRBJ2-5; 7 bases match TRBD1. The CDR3 consists of 15 residues. Losses at the gene ends were 3 bases for V and 5 bases for J; bases not matched to a gene: 9. Per the germline V gene, CDR1 is MDHEN and CDR2 is SYDVKM. CDR3 in DNA: TGTGCCAGCAGTTTTGGGGCAGGGGGAGTTGAGACCCAGTACTTC. This gives the protein CASSFGAGGVETQYF.

The CDR3 DNA sequence: TGCGCCAGCAGCTTGGGAAGCGGGCGCTCCTACAATGAGCAGTTCTTC. Translating it yields CASSLGSGRSYNEQFF. The chain is built from TRBV5-1 and TRBJ2-1; maybe TRBD2 (6 bases). The CDR3 spans 16 residues. V was shortened by 0 bases and J by 0 bases, with 10 bases between the two germline ends. Germline assignment: CDR1 SGHRS and CDR2 YFSETQ.

The chain has TRBV29-1 and TRBJ2-1; 10 bases agree with TRBD2. Trimming took 2 bases from V and 5 from J; bases not matched to a gene: 6. The CDR3 consists of 15 residues. Germline CDR1 is SQVTM and CDR2 is ANQGSEA. CDR3 DNA: TGCAGCGTTGAAAGGGGACTAGCGAACAACAATGAGCAGTTCTTC. Translated: CSVERGLANNNEQFF.

V usage is TRBV5-6 and J usage is TRBJ2-3, with D possibly TRBD2 on 5 matching bases. Germline V gene lookup returns CDR1 SGHDT and CDR2 YYEEEE. The CDR3 consists of 14 residues. The germline V and J ends were trimmed by 2 bases and 5 bases, with 12 bases remaining between them. This CDR3 reads CASSFPGRGDTQYF. The CDR3 nucleotides are TGTGCCAGCAGCTTTCCAGGACGGGGAGATACGCAGTATTTT.

The chain combines TRBV4-1 with TRBJ2-5, with 9 bases lining up with TRBD2. The CDR3 totals 16 residues. CDR1 is MGHRA, CDR2 YSYEKL, per germline. J was trimmed by 5 bases and V by 0 bases; bases with no gene match: 7. CDR3 DNA: TGCGCCAGCAGCCAAGAGTGGGCGGGAGGGGTGGAGACCCAGTACTTC. Translating gives CASSQEWAGGVETQYF.

This clone was observed a handful of times. The V call is TRBV6-5, the J call TRBJ1-5, with D possibly TRBD1 on 6 matching bases. The CDR3 totals 14 residues. Germline CDR1 reads MNHEY; CDR2 reads SVGAGI. Trimming took off 0 bases at V and 6 bases at J, with 9 bases between the two ends. CDR3 bases: TGTGCCAGCAGTTACTCCAGGGGCACTCAGCCCCAGCATTTT. It encodes CASSYSRGTQPQHF.

The chain couples TRBV5-6 to TRBJ2-3, with D maybe TRBD2 (6 bases). This CDR3 is 15 amino acids long. The germline gives CDR1 SGHDT, CDR2 YYEEEE. Trimming left V 4 bases short and J 4 bases short, with 16 bases between. The CDR3: CASSQTPSEADTQYF. The CDR3 DNA reads as TGTGCCAGCAGCCAGACCCCTAGCGAGGCAGATACGCAGTATTTT.

The chain employs TRBV5-6 and TRBJ2-1; TRBD2 might be the D (7 bases). The germline V gene encodes CDR1 SGHDT and CDR2 YYEEEE. The CDR3 covers 15 residues. V was shortened by 1 base and J by 4 bases, with 12 bases between the two germline ends. This CDR3 reads CASSLWGGGYNEQFF. The CDR3 DNA reads as TGTGCCAGCAGCTTGTGGGGGGGCGGATACAATGAGCAGTTCTTC.